Shown below are 17 T cell receptor beta chains from a single sample sequenced in a study of OX40 agonist ivuxolimab in advanced cancers. TCRdb's copy holds only in-frame clones and misses some; the assay was immunoSEQ multiplex PCR. The sample carries 65,000 to 75,000 clones, 87% recorded once. The sample consisted of CD4+ or CD8+ T cells sorted from blood, taken in a trial of the OX40 agonist ivuxolimab. Source of these receptors: an adult with an advanced solid tumor such as melanoma, head and neck, liver or kidney cancer.

The gene calls are TRBV28 and TRBJ1-6; D is undetermined. The CDR3 runs to 16 residues. V lost 6 bases to trimming and J lost 0 bases, with 12 bases between them. Looked up from germline, CDR1 is MDHEN and CDR2 is SYDVKM. CDR3 sequence reads: CASRGATSSYNSPLHF. The CDR3 coding sequence is TGTGCCAGCAGGGGTGCCACAAGCTCCTATAATTCACCCCTCCACTTT.

This clone was counted many times. The chain has TRBV10-1 and TRBJ2-7, with 7 nucleotides matching TRBD2. There are 15 residues in the CDR3. Germline V gene sequence: CDR1 WNHNN, CDR2 SYGVQD (reference sequence). Unmatched junction bases numbered 8, after V lost 2 bases and J lost 4 bases. Here the CDR3 DNA reads TGCGCCAGCAGTGAGAGGCCTAGCGGATTTTACGAGCAGTACTTC. Translation: CASSERPSGFYEQYF.

This chain uses TRBV19 with TRBJ1-6, with no clear D. CDR1 and CDR2 from the germline V gene are LNHDA and SQIVND (reference sequence). The CDR3 runs to 13 residues. The V end lost 10 bases, the J end lost 0 bases, and 7 bases lay between the germline ends. The CDR3 DNA is TGTGCCACGTCTCCCTCCTATAATTCACCCCTCCACTTT. Protein product: CATSPSYNSPLHF. Filled out from reference TRBV19 and TRBJ1-6, the complete variable domain reads DGGITQSPKYLFRKEGQNVTLSCEQNLNHDAMYWYRQDPGQGLRLIYYSQIVNDFQKGDIAEGYSVSREKKESFPLTVTSAQKNPTAFYLCATSPSYNSPLHFGNGTRLTVT.

The rearrangement uses TRBV28 and TRBJ2-1, with TRBD1 identical over 7 bases. CDR1 and CDR2 (germline): MDHEN, SYDVKM. Trimming at V came to 3 bases and at J to 7 bases, leaving 12 bases not matched to a gene. The CDR3 is 16 residues long. The DNA of the CDR3 is TGTGCCAGCAGTTTGGGCCGAGACAGGGTACGGAATGAGCAGTTCTTC. Its translation: CASSLGRDRVRNEQFF.

The chain couples TRBV28 to TRBJ1-4, with 9 bases fitting TRBD1. The CDR3 has 17 residues. In germline, CDR1 is MDHEN, CDR2 SYDVKM. V lost 6 bases, J lost 3 bases, and 11 bases stayed unmatched. The CDR3 DNA is TGTGCCAGCAGCCCCACACAGGGGGCGCAGGCTAATGAAAAACTGTTTTTT. Translation: CASSPTQGAQANEKLFF. Drawing the rest from reference TRBV28 and TRBJ1-4, the complete variable domain is DVKVTQSSRYLVKRTGEKVFLECVQDMDHENMFWYRQDPGLGLRLIYFSYDVKMKEKGDIPEGYSVSREKKERFSLILESASTNQTSMYLCASSPTQGAQANEKLFFGSGTQLSVL.

The rearrangement joins TRBV14 to TRBJ2-5; 8 bases line up with TRBD1. The CDR3 is 18 residues long. The V gene end was trimmed by 4 bases and the J gene end by 0 bases; junction bases not matched to a gene: 13. Germline V gene data show CDR1 as SGHDN and CDR2 as FVKESK. The CDR3 nucleotides are TGTGCCAGCAGCCCACAGGACAGGGCCAAAGCGTACCAAGAGACCCAGTACTTC. As protein: CASSPQDRAKAYQETQYF.

J is TRBJ2-4 and V is TRBV6-1; D call uncertain. The CDR3 loop spans 14 amino acids. The germline V gene encodes CDR1 MNHNS and CDR2 SASEGT. V gave up 1 base and J gave up 4 bases, with 8 bases separating them. The CDR3 is CASSEEPRKNIQYF. The CDR3 DNA is TGTGCCAGCAGTGAAGAGCCTAGGAAAAACATTCAGTACTTC.

This clone came up many times. The rearrangement joins TRBV7-2 to TRBJ1-2; 11 nucleotides agree with TRBD1. Trimming at V came to 4 bases and at J to 8 bases, leaving 9 bases not matched to a gene. Germline lookup yields CDR1 SGHTA and CDR2 FQGNSA. CDR3 length: 15 amino acids. The CDR3 nucleotides are TGTGCCAGCAGCTCCGGACAGGGGGCTCACTTGGGCTACACCTTC. Encoded protein: CASSSGQGAHLGYTF.

The chain recombines TRBV11-3 with TRBJ1-4; 8 positions agree with TRBD1. The J segment lost 8 bases and the V segment lost 5 bases, leaving 13 bases of the junction unmatched. The CDR3 totals 16 residues. Germline-derived CDR1 and CDR2 are SGHNT and YENEEA. CDR3 loop: CASSADREGLREKLFF. Written as DNA, the CDR3 is TGTGCCAGCAGCGCGGACAGGGAAGGTTTAAGGGAAAAACTGTTTTTT.

The chain joins TRBV29-1 to TRBJ1-3; D remains ambiguous. The CDR3 is made up of 13 amino acids. The germline V gene has CDR1 SQVTM and CDR2 ANQGSEA. The V end lost 2 bases, the J end lost 0 bases, and 5 bases lay between the germline ends. Here the CDR3 DNA reads TGCAGCGTTGAATCAAGCTCTGGAAACACCATATATTTT. Its translation: CSVESSSGNTIYF.

The chain is built from TRBV5-1 and TRBJ2-7; no firm D call. The V gene's germline CDR1 is SGHRS and CDR2 YFSETQ. V lost 1 base and J 4 bases, leaving 6 bases between the germline ends. The CDR3 consists of 12 residues. DNA for the CDR3: TGCGCCAGCAGCTTGACGCGATACGAGCAGTACTTC. Translation: CASSLTRYEQYF.

The chain couples TRBV10-2 to TRBJ1-2, with D unresolved. Germline lookup yields CDR1 WSHSY and CDR2 SAAADI. V shed 3 bases and J shed 2 bases, with 1 base lying between them. This CDR3 is 11 amino acids long. The CDR3 protein is CASSDNYGYTF. DNA of the CDR3: TGCGCCAGCAGTGACAACTATGGCTACACCTTC.

J is TRBJ2-1 and V is TRBV19; D remains unclear. V lost 5 bases and J lost 4, with 9 bases in between. This CDR3 contains 13 residues. Germline CDR1 is LNHDA and CDR2 is SQIVND (reference sequence). The CDR3 DNA sequence: TGTGCCAGTAGTCGACCCCCATACAATGAGCAGTTCTTC. Protein: CASSRPPYNEQFF.

The V and J genes are TRBV7-7 and TRBJ2-2; D is perhaps TRBD1 (6 bases). This CDR3 contains 14 residues. CDR1 and CDR2 from the germline V gene are SSHAT and FNYEAQ (reference sequence). Between the trimmed V and J ends, which lost 5 bases and 2 bases, there was a span of 9 bases. The CDR3 region is CASSTDSNTGELFF. The CDR3 region has the DNA TGTGCCAGCAGCACGGACAGTAACACCGGGGAGCTGTTTTTT.

On this clone itself: Germline and junction disagree at one end, which may indicate a read error. The gene calls are TRBV2 and TRBJ1-4; 8 bases align to TRBD1. The CDR3 length is 16 residues. Germline assignment: CDR1 SNHLY and CDR2 FYNNEI. The CDR3 bases are TGTGCCAGCAGTGCCCAAGGGACAGGATTAAATGAAAACCTGTTTTTT. It translates to CASSAQGTGLNENLFF.

This rearrangement joins TRBV5-1 to TRBJ1-2, with no clear D. This CDR3 contains 15 residues. Germline CDR1 is SGHRS and CDR2 is YFSETQ. With 0 bases removed from V and 5 bases from J, the gap between germline ends came to 14 bases. The CDR3 DNA sequence: TGCGCCAGCAGCTTGGTCTCCTCTCCTGGGTATGGCTACACCTTC. Translating it yields CASSLVSSPGYGYTF.

This chain connects TRBV7-9 to TRBJ1-6, with 7 bases matching TRBD1. Germline V gene data show CDR1 as SEHNR and CDR2 as FQNEAQ (reference sequence). Losses at the gene ends were 5 bases for V and 6 bases for J; bases not matched to a gene: 7. The CDR3 covers 15 residues. CDR3 nucleotides: TGTGCCAGCAGCACCGAGACAGGGACTAATTCACCCCTCCACTTT. Protein product: CASSTETGTNSPLHF.